These 25 T cell receptor beta chains originate from one sample sequenced in a study of blood T cell repertoires in COVID-19 (dated by TCRdb to 2020 to 2022). The library relied on the immunoSEQ multiplex PCR assay. The immuneACCESS repertoire file appears here via TCRdb, limited to in-frame rearrangements. These files lack a portion of the clones; in checked studies, under half of the deficit traces to unresolved V genes, and the cause of the others is not known. A total of around 190,000 clones appear in this sample, roughly 90% of them only once. The top ten constitute about 18% of the sample. Sequencing was carried out using peripheral blood. These TCRs come from a man between 45 and 60 years old with COVID-19, enrolled during active disease.

The V call is TRBV2, the J call TRBJ2-1, with TRBD2 identical over 10 bases. Trimming took 1 base from V and 6 from J; bases not matched to a gene: 0. The CDR3 is 14 residues long. CDR1 and CDR2 from the germline V gene are SNHLY and FYNNEI. The CDR3 loop is CASSEGLAGNEQFF. CDR3 nucleotide sequence: TGTGCCAGCAGTGAAGGACTAGCGGGCAATGAGCAGTTCTTC.

This rearrangement joins TRBV9 to TRBJ2-1; perhaps TRBD1 as D (5 bases). CDR1 and CDR2 from the germline V gene are SGDLS and YYNGEE. The CDR3 spans 13 residues. V lost 5 bases to trimming and J lost 4 bases, with 10 bases between them. This chain's CDR3 is CASSRREYNEQFF. The CDR3 nucleotides read TGTGCCAGCAGTCGCAGGGAATACAATGAGCAGTTCTTC.

The rearrangement uses TRBV7-2 and TRBJ2-7; D is possibly TRBD2 (6 bases). Between the trimmed V and J ends, which lost 5 bases and 2 bases, there was a span of 13 bases. CDR1 is SGHTA, CDR2 FQGNSA, per germline. This CDR3 comprises 14 residues. The CDR3 DNA is TGTGCCAGCAGCCATAGCGGACAAGCCTACGAGCAGTACTTC. As protein: CASSHSGQAYEQYF.

In this sample, this clone turned up a few times. V gene TRBV4-3 combines with J gene TRBJ2-1, with D perhaps matching TRBD1 (6 bases). The CDR3 consists of 16 residues. In germline, CDR1 is LGHNA, CDR2 YSLEER. V dropped 3 bases and J dropped 2 bases, with 14 bases sitting between them. The CDR3 loop is CASSQHRELPYNEQFF. The CDR3 DNA reads as TGCGCCAGCAGCCAGCACAGGGAGTTACCCTACAATGAGCAGTTCTTC.

The genes are TRBV11-2 and TRBJ2-1, with a weak D call TRBD2 (5 bases). Germline V gene lookup returns CDR1 SGHAT and CDR2 FQNNGV. CDR3 length equals 12 residues. Trimming took 0 bases from V and 15 from J, leaving 12 bases between them. This CDR3 reads CASSLDRSSGFF. Here the CDR3 DNA reads TGTGCCAGCAGCTTAGATCGATCCAGCGGGTTCTTC.

The chain has TRBV6-5 and TRBJ1-4; 8 nucleotides match TRBD1. The germline V gene has CDR1 MNHEY and CDR2 SVGAGI. Germline trimming cut 5 bases from V and 5 bases from J; bases unmatched to any gene: 7. The CDR3 consists of 15 residues. Here the CDR3 reads CASSQRDRPNEKLFF. The CDR3 bases are TGTGCCAGCAGTCAGCGGGACAGGCCGAATGAAAAACTGTTTTTT.

The V and J genes are TRBV11-2 and TRBJ2-4, with 8 bases aligning to TRBD1. J lost 0 bases, V lost 5 bases, and 15 bases had no gene match. This CDR3 has 19 amino acids. Germline lookup yields CDR1 SGHAT and CDR2 FQNNGV. Here the CDR3 DNA reads TGTGCCAGCAGCATGTCCCTGGGGACAGGTTCACTAGCCAAAAACATTCAGTACTTC. This codes for CASSMSLGTGSLAKNIQYF.

The chain is built from TRBV18 and TRBJ1-5, with D perhaps TRBD1 (6 bases). This CDR3 has 16 amino acids. Germline CDR1 KGHSH, CDR2 LQKENI. Trimming left V 2 bases short and J 4 bases short, with 15 bases between. CDR3 DNA: TGTGCCAGCTCACCATCTGCCGGGACACCAAATCAGCCCCAGCATTTT. Protein product: CASSPSAGTPNQPQHF.

The chain joins TRBV11-2 to TRBJ2-5; 11 nucleotides align to TRBD2. With V trimmed by 5 bases and J by 5 bases, 10 bases remained unmatched. The CDR3 length is 16 residues. Germline CDR1 and CDR2: SGHAT and FQNNGV. The CDR3 coding sequence is TGTGCCAGCAGCCAGACAATAGCGGGGGGGCCGGAGACCCAGTACTTC. Its protein product is CASSQTIAGGPETQYF.

As for this clone: The same CDR3 can be traced to other DNA sequences in this sample. V and J are TRBV5-1 and TRBJ2-7; tentative D call: TRBD1 (5 bases). The CDR3 is 19 residues long. From germline, CDR1 is SGHRS and CDR2 YFSETQ. The germline V and J ends were trimmed by 6 bases and 0 bases, with 28 bases remaining between them. The CDR3 loop reads CASNPFGAAQGVNSYEQYF. Here the CDR3 DNA reads TGCGCCAGCAACCCCTTCGGAGCCGCCCAGGGCGTGAACTCCTACGAGCAGTACTTC.

The chain carries TRBV15 and TRBJ1-2; TRBD1 aligns across 10 bases. Germline V CDR1 and CDR2: LNHNV, YYDKDF (reference sequence). Trimming at V came to 2 bases and at J to 3 bases, leaving 12 bases not matched to a gene. CDR3 size: 18 residues. For the CDR3, the DNA is TGTGCCACCAGCAGATGGGGACAGGGGAAAGGAAAGGACTATGGCTACACCTTC. It specifies CATSRWGQGKGKDYGYTF.

This chain uses TRBV18 with TRBJ2-1, with 10 bases fitting TRBD1. Germline values: CDR1 KGHSH, CDR2 LQKENI. Trimming took 0 bases from V and 6 from J; bases not matched to a gene: 2. The CDR3 runs to 15 residues. CDR3 DNA: TGTGCCAGCTCACCACCGGGACAGGGGCTCAATGAGCAGTTCTTC. Translating gives CASSPPGQGLNEQFF.

This clone was counted only a few times. The genes are TRBV7-6 and TRBJ2-1; 8 nucleotides align to TRBD2. CDR3 length: 17 residues. CDR1 SGHVS and CDR2 FNYEAQ come from the germline V gene. Germline trimming cut 1 base from V and 6 bases from J; bases unmatched to any gene: 11. The CDR3 DNA reads TGTGCCAGCAGCTTAGTCTATGGCGGGGGGCCGAGCAATGAGCAGTTCTTC. It is translated as CASSLVYGGGPSNEQFF.

The V gene is TRBV28, the J gene TRBJ1-1, with D maybe TRBD1 (5 bases). The CDR3 is 12 residues long. V gave up 5 bases and J gave up 1 base, with 5 bases separating them. In germline, CDR1 is MDHEN, CDR2 SYDVKM. DNA for the CDR3: TGTGCCAGCAGTGGACAGAACACTGAAGCTTTCTTT. Its protein is CASSGQNTEAFF.

The chain links TRBV7-9 to TRBJ2-5; TRBD2 agrees at 10 bases. This CDR3 has 15 residues. Germline V lookup: CDR1 SEHNR, CDR2 FQNEAQ (reference sequence). V gave up 2 bases and J gave up 2 bases; unmatched junction bases: 2. The CDR3 reads CASSLWTSGQETQYF. The CDR3 DNA follows: TGTGCCAGCAGCTTATGGACTAGCGGTCAAGAGACCCAGTACTTC.

As concerns this clone: The sample holds other DNA sequences that translate to the same CDR3. The rearrangement joins TRBV18 to TRBJ1-5, with a possible D match to TRBD1 (6 bases). Germline assignment: CDR1 KGHSH and CDR2 LQKENI. This CDR3 comprises 14 residues. Trimming removed 3 bases at V and 3 bases at J, with 9 bases between. CDR3 protein: CASSPRQDNQPQHF. CDR3 coding DNA: TGTGCCAGCTCACCTCGACAGGACAATCAGCCCCAGCATTTT.

J is TRBJ2-7 and V is TRBV24-1; no firm D call. Germline CDR1 is KGHDR and CDR2 is SFDVKD. Trimming took 5 bases from V and 6 from J, leaving 19 bases between them. The CDR3 is 15 amino acids. The CDR3 DNA reads TGTGCCACCAGTGGTAGGAGAACCCTCCTCTGCGAGCAGTACTTC. This encodes CATSGRRTLLCEQYF.

The rearrangement joins TRBV10-3 to TRBJ2-1; TRBD2 aligns across 12 bases. V shed 2 bases, J shed 9 bases, and the junction held 5 bases outside the gene matches. The CDR3 is 15 residues long. Germline-derived CDR1 and CDR2 are ENHRY and SYGVKD. The CDR3: CAISERWTSGVEQFF. The CDR3 DNA reads TGTGCCATCAGTGAGCGATGGACTAGCGGGGTTGAGCAGTTCTTC.

As concerns this clone: The sample contains more than one DNA sequence encoding this CDR3. V is TRBV6-5 and J is TRBJ2-3, with 13 bases fitting TRBD2. Per germline, CDR1 MNHEY and CDR2 SVGAGI. The CDR3 spans 15 residues. The V gene end was trimmed by 6 bases and the J gene end by 3 bases; junction bases not matched to a gene: 3. CDR3 nucleotide sequence: TGTGCCAGCAGCCCACTAGCGGGGGGGACAGATACGCAGTATTTT. Translating gives CASSPLAGGTDTQYF.

This rearrangement joins TRBV2 to TRBJ2-7, with D possibly matching TRBD1 (6 bases). Per germline, CDR1 SNHLY and CDR2 FYNNEI. Trimming pared 7 bases from V and 2 bases from J, leaving 15 bases between. This CDR3 has 14 amino acids. The CDR3 DNA is TGTGCCAGCACCCTCCGGGACATAACCTACGAGCAGTACTTC. Translated: CASTLRDITYEQYF.

J is TRBJ2-7 and V is TRBV19; 10 bases are a match to TRBD1. CDR1 and CDR2 (germline): LNHDA, SQIVND (reference sequence). V lost 4 bases and J lost 5; bases outside the gene matches: 11. There are 16 residues in the CDR3. The CDR3 DNA sequence: TGTGCCAGTAGTAAATCACCCGGGACAGGGGTTGACGAGCAGTACTTC. Protein: CASSKSPGTGVDEQYF.

This chain joins TRBV30 and TRBJ2-1, with 9 bases identical to TRBD2. The CDR3 covers 13 residues. CDR1 is GTSNPN and CDR2 is SVGIG in the germline V gene (reference sequence). The junction had 2 bases not matched to a gene; V was cut back by 2 bases and J by 6 bases. This CDR3 is CAWSSGRPNEQFF. CDR3 sequence (DNA): TGTGCCTGGAGTAGCGGGAGGCCCAATGAGCAGTTCTTC.

The chain carries TRBV19 and TRBJ2-3, with 7 bases fitting TRBD2. The germline CDR1 and CDR2 sequences are LNHDA and SQIVND (reference sequence). J gave up 1 base and V 5 bases, and 9 bases lay outside the gene matches. The CDR3 totals 16 residues. The CDR3 coding sequence is TGTGCCAGTAGTTCCCCACCGGGACTACGCACAGATACGCAGTATTTT. Its protein product is CASSSPPGLRTDTQYF.

The V and J genes are TRBV7-9 and TRBJ1-1, with TRBD1 matching over 7 bases. The CDR3 totals 16 residues. Germline V gene lookup returns CDR1 SEHNR and CDR2 FQNEAQ (reference sequence). The V segment lost 6 bases and the J segment 4 bases; nucleotides outside the gene matches: 14. CDR3: CASRSKTGPRRTEAFF. The CDR3 DNA reads TGTGCCAGCAGATCAAAGACAGGGCCCAGGCGCACTGAAGCTTTCTTT.

CDR3 region: CASSLARGSSYEQYF. The CDR3 DNA follows: TGTGCCAGCAGCTTAGCGCGAGGGAGCTCCTACGAGCAGTACTTC. The V and J genes are TRBV7-9 and TRBJ2-7, with D possibly matching TRBD2 (5 bases). There are 15 residues in the CDR3. The V end was cut by 0 bases, the J end by 0 bases, with 9 bases between. Germline CDR1 is SEHNR and CDR2 is FQNEAQ (reference sequence).